This TCR beta chain was identified during a study of CD8 T cells in ankylosing spondylitis (TCRdb year 2017). In the study overall: To find TCR variants linked to disease, the study profiled T cell receptor beta repertoires in ankylosing spondylitis patients and healthy donors. Samples of peripheral blood were taken, and for ankylosing spondylitis patients, synovial fluid was collected as well. The full study cohort comprised 25 or so ankylosing spondylitis patients and approximately 100 healthy donors.

CDR1 and CDR2 were assigned from the germline V gene as SGHTA and FQGNSA. V is clipped by 6 bases and J by 3 bases, and the sequence between their germline boundaries is 18 bases long. The cysteine opens and the phenylalanine closes a CDR3 of 15 amino acids. CDR3 DNA is the only sequence kept; it has 45 bases, read in frame from the first base. Results and caveats for the whole study, not just this receptor: Some TCR beta motif variants had previously been reported in synovial fluid and blood of reactive arthritis patients, which suggested common disease-initiation mechanisms. Blood from ankylosing spondylitis patients appeared to be characterized by a TCR beta motif composed of several highly homologous amino acid variants. According to the report, matched synovial fluid samples from ankylosing spondylitis patients were significantly enriched for the disease-linked clones. The disease-linked clones had a CD8+ phenotype and were found at relatively low frequencies in peripheral blood.

These reads were obtained on an Illumina HiSeq 2500. Quantitative 5'-RACE with molecular barcodes was used to prepare TCR beta libraries. As for the authors' bioinformatics: Disease-linked TCR variants were identified with a new computational method built on a probabilistic model of VDJ rearrangement. TCRdb cleaned the public reads at Q25 with fastp, built clones with MiXCR and kept in-frame beta chains. Every CDR3 protein is listed once, alongside the most common genes and DNA of its rows. In this record, the V and J calls reflect TCRdb's handling and not the investigators' own analysis. This sample holds 350,000 or so distinct CDR3 sequences; roughly 8% were observed only once. The top ten clones comprise more than 12% of the sample. Notes on this clonotype: Its target antigen remains unknown. Per-base quality was not reported, and no clone a single base away is much larger than it.

Sequencing was carried out using blood, either unsorted or a sorted T cell fraction (not recorded which). The chain is encoded by TRBV7-2 joined to TRBJ2-7; the D gene assignment is ambiguous. The TCR originated in a male donor with ankylosing spondylitis. Here is the DNA: TGTGCCAGCAGTCCGCAGGTTGGCAAAATCTACGAGCAGTACTTC. It is translated as CASSPQVGKIYEQYF.